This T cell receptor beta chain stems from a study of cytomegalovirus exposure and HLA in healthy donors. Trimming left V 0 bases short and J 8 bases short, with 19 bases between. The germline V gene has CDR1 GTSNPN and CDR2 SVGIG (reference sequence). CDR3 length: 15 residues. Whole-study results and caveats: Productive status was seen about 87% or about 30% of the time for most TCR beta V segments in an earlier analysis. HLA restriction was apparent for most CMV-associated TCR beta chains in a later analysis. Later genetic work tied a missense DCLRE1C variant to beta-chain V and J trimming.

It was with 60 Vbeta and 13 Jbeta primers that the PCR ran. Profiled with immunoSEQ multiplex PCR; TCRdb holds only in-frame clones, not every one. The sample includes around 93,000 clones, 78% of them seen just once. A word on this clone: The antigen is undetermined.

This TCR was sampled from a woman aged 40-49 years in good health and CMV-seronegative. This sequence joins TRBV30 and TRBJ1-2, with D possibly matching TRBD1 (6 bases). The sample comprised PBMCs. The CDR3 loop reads CAWSVPSGRGSGYTF. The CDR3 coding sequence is TGTGCCTGGAGTGTACCGTCGGGGAGGGGGAGCGGCTACACCTTC.